The 28 T cell receptor beta chains given below trace back to one sample, sequenced in a study of blood T cell repertoires in COVID-19. Method: immunoSEQ multiplex PCR; TCRdb's copy keeps in-frame clones and lacks some. The sample shows more than 200,000 clones, about 90% of them seen only once. The sample taken for sequencing was peripheral blood. Receptors originate from a woman aged 55 to 70 with acute or convalescent COVID-19.

This sequence joins TRBV19 and TRBJ1-4; the D gene is possibly TRBD1 (5 bases). The ends were cut back, 3 bases at V and 6 bases at J, with 14 bases in the middle. Germline CDR1 is LNHDA and CDR2 is SQIVND (reference sequence). This CDR3 has 15 residues. The CDR3 region has the DNA TGTGCCAGTAGTATTCAGGGCGCGGCACATGAAAAACTGTTTTTT. Protein: CASSIQGAAHEKLFF.

The genes are TRBV9 and TRBJ1-5, with D maybe TRBD1 (6 bases). V was pared by 4 bases and J by 4 bases, with 15 bases between. There are 15 residues in the CDR3. Germline V gives CDR1 SGDLS, CDR2 YYNGEE. CDR3 residues: CASSLGQGKNQPQHF. The CDR3 region has the DNA TGTGCCAGCAGCCTGGGGCAGGGGAAGAATCAGCCCCAGCATTTT.

The chain uses TRBV3-1 (or the pseudogene TRBV3-2) and TRBJ2-1; TRBD2 matches at 13 bases. The CDR3 consists of 15 residues. CDR1 LGHDT and CDR2 YNNKEL come from the germline V gene (reference sequence). Trimming cost V 0 bases and J 8 bases; bases outside gene matches: 1. The CDR3 reads CASSQELAGGDEQFF. The CDR3 bases are TGTGCCAGCAGCCAAGAACTAGCGGGGGGGGATGAGCAGTTCTTC.

The V call is TRBV12-3 or TRBV12-4, the J call TRBJ1-6; D is unresolved. V was pared by 6 bases and J by 7 bases, with 7 bases between. The CDR3 runs to 12 residues. CDR3 sequence: CASSTVNSPLHF. In DNA, the CDR3 is TGTGCCAGCAGCACGGTGAATTCACCCCTCCACTTT.

The J gene is TRBJ2-1, the V gene TRBV5-4; 9 bases align to TRBD1. The germline gives CDR1 SGHNT, CDR2 YYREEE (reference sequence). V trimming: 3 bases; J trimming: 8 bases; junction bases outside the gene matches: 6. CDR3 length equals 14 residues. The CDR3 sequence is CASSSKQGADEQFF. The CDR3 coding sequence is TGTGCCAGCAGCTCCAAACAGGGGGCCGATGAGCAGTTCTTC.

The chain carries TRBV18 and TRBJ2-1; a weak D match, TRBD2 (7 bases). Deletions cut 4 bases from V and 0 bases from J, with 10 bases between. CDR1 KGHSH and CDR2 LQKENI come from the germline V gene. This CDR3 has 15 residues. CDR3 sequence: CASSQGGISYNEQFF. The CDR3 bases are TGTGCCAGCTCACAGGGGGGGATCTCCTACAATGAGCAGTTCTTC.

The chain carries TRBV9 and TRBJ1-2, with D hard to call. The ends were cut back, 0 bases at V and 4 bases at J, with 13 bases in the middle. Germline CDR1 is SGDLS and CDR2 is YYNGEE. CDR3 length: 15 residues. CDR3 coding DNA: TGTGCCAGCAGCGTAGGGGCTTTGGAGGGCTATGGCTACACCTTC. Amino acids: CASSVGALEGYGYTF.

The chain uses TRBV4-1 and TRBJ2-2; D possibly corresponds to TRBD1 (6 bases). CDR3 size: 15 residues. Germline V CDR1 and CDR2: MGHRA, YSYEKL. With 1 base removed from V and 5 bases from J, the gap between germline ends came to 11 bases. CDR3 bases: TGCGCCAGCAGCCAAGGGACAGCAGTGACCGGGGAGCTGTTTTTT. It translates to CASSQGTAVTGELFF.

This chain connects TRBV6-4 to TRBJ2-5; D may be TRBD1 (6 bases). V lost 4 bases and J lost 2, with 8 bases in between. The CDR3 sequence is 13 residues long. CDR1 and CDR2 from the germline V gene are MRHNA and SNTAGT. The chain's CDR3 is CASSAGVQETQYF. The DNA for the CDR3 is TGTGCCAGCAGTGCAGGGGTGCAAGAGACCCAGTACTTC.

The chain carries TRBV5-1 and TRBJ1-1; perhaps TRBD1 as D (6 bases). Trimming removed 2 bases from V and 4 bases from J, with 12 bases in between. The CDR3 has 14 amino acids. Germline V CDR1 and CDR2: SGHRS, YFSETQ. The CDR3 DNA reads as TGCGCCAGCAGCTTACCAGGGGTTGTCACTGAAGCTTTCTTT. The encoded protein is CASSLPGVVTEAFF. Full variable domain (missing parts from reference TRBV5-1 and TRBJ1-1): KAGVTQTPRYLIKTRGQQVTLSCSPISGHRSVSWYQQTPGQGLQFLFEYFSETQRNKGNFPGRFSGRQFSNSRSEMNVSTLELGDSALYLCASSLPGVVTEAFFGQGTRLTVV.

The chain combines TRBV4-1 with TRBJ2-5, with 11 positions matching TRBD2. CDR3 length: 16 residues. The J segment lost 2 bases and the V segment lost 4 bases, leaving 6 bases of the junction unmatched. From germline, CDR1 is MGHRA and CDR2 YSYEKL. This chain's CDR3 is CASSRTSGLNQETQYF. The CDR3 nucleotides read TGCGCCAGCAGCCGGACTAGCGGGTTGAATCAAGAGACCCAGTACTTC.

V gene TRBV2 combines with J gene TRBJ1-5; 12 bases line up with TRBD1. V lost 6 bases and J lost 1; bases outside the gene matches: 10. Germline lookup yields CDR1 SNHLY and CDR2 FYNNEI. This CDR3 contains 18 residues. The CDR3 loop is CASRAGTGGWESNQPQHF. For the CDR3, the DNA is TGTGCCAGCAGGGCCGGGACAGGGGGCTGGGAGAGCAATCAGCCCCAGCATTTT.

V is TRBV27 and J is TRBJ2-6; 8 nucleotides align to TRBD1. Germline V lookup: CDR1 MNHEY, CDR2 SMNVEV (reference sequence). J was trimmed by 1 base and V by 6 bases; bases with no gene match: 17. This CDR3 has 20 residues. The CDR3 DNA reads TGTGCCAGCAGCTATAACGGACAGGGAGTCTCAACTTCTGGGGCCAACGTCCTGACTTTC. Encoded protein: CASSYNGQGVSTSGANVLTF.

The chain joins TRBV19 to TRBJ1-2; D perhaps matches TRBD1 (6 bases). CDR3 length: 14 amino acids. V shed 5 bases and J shed 6 bases, with 16 bases lying between them. CDR1 and CDR2 (germline): LNHDA, SQIVND (reference sequence). The CDR3: CASSRAGGIDGYTF. The CDR3 DNA follows: TGTGCCAGTAGTCGAGCGGGGGGCATCGATGGCTACACCTTC.

The chain joins TRBV6-5 to TRBJ1-1; unclear D gene. Trimming removed 7 bases at V and 4 bases at J, with 13 bases between. This CDR3 is 13 amino acids long. Germline CDR1 is MNHEY and CDR2 is SVGAGI. The CDR3 spells CASIVGRATEAFF. CDR3 DNA: TGTGCCAGCATAGTGGGCAGAGCCACTGAAGCTTTCTTT.

This clone was observed a single time. The chain employs TRBV2 and TRBJ1-5; TRBD1 agrees at 11 bases. The CDR3 totals 15 residues. The ends lost 9 bases at V and 4 bases at J; junction bases unmatched: 8. Germline CDR1 and CDR2: SNHLY and FYNNEI. Written as DNA, the CDR3 is TGTGCCAGTGACCTGGACAGGGGGCAAAATCAGCCCCAGCATTTT. Its protein is CASDLDRGQNQPQHF.

The chain employs TRBV3-1 (or the pseudogene TRBV3-2) and TRBJ2-3; 14 bases align to TRBD2. V gave up 1 base and J gave up 8 bases; unmatched junction bases: 5. This CDR3 contains 16 residues. CDR1 is LGHDT and CDR2 is YNNKEL in the germline V gene (reference sequence). CDR3 bases: TGTGCCAGCAGCCAAGGACTAGCGGGGGGGTCGGGTACGCAGTATTTT. It codes for CASSQGLAGGSGTQYF.

The chain is built from TRBV7-9 and TRBJ1-6; D is undetermined. From germline, CDR1 is SEHNR and CDR2 FQNEAQ (reference sequence). This CDR3 comprises 13 residues. V dropped 2 bases and J dropped 12 bases, with 11 bases sitting between them. CDR3: CASSLSGFQPLHF. The CDR3, as DNA: TGTGCCAGCAGCTTAAGCGGGTTTCAACCCCTCCACTTT.

The V and J genes are TRBV5-4 and TRBJ1-2, with 12 positions matching TRBD1. V shed 3 bases, J shed 4 bases, and the junction held 10 bases outside the gene matches. CDR1 is SGHNT, CDR2 YYREEE, per germline (reference sequence). The CDR3 covers 17 residues. The CDR3 nucleotides read TGTGCCAGCAGCTCCGGGACAGGGGGCCTGATAAGCTATGGCTACACCTTC. Translation: CASSSGTGGLISYGYTF.

The rearrangement joins TRBV27 to TRBJ2-5, with D perhaps TRBD2 (6 bases). Germline CDR1 and CDR2: MNHEY and SMNVEV (reference sequence). V was shortened by 11 bases and J by 2 bases, with 15 bases between the two germline ends. The CDR3 length is 13 residues. The CDR3 region has the DNA TGTGCCTCTCAGGGACTGCGGCAAGAGACCCAGTACTTC. This encodes CASQGLRQETQYF.

The gene calls are TRBV5-4 and TRBJ2-7; 9 positions agree with TRBD1. Germline-derived CDR1 and CDR2 are SGHNT and YYREEE (reference sequence). V gave up 4 bases and J gave up 7 bases; unmatched junction bases: 12. The CDR3 is made up of 15 amino acids. The CDR3 nucleotides are TGTGCCAGCAGCCCTGACAGGGGGAGATACGAAGAGCAGTACTTC. Translating gives CASSPDRGRYEEQYF.

This sequence joins TRBV5-1 and TRBJ2-7, with D possibly matching TRBD2 (5 bases). CDR3 length: 14 amino acids. Germline CDR1 SGHRS, CDR2 YFSETQ. Trimming pared 4 bases from V and 1 base from J, leaving 12 bases between. DNA of the CDR3: TGCGCCAGCAGCCTCCTCGGAGGTTCCTACGAGCAGTACTTC. This translates into CASSLLGGSYEQYF.

This rearrangement joins TRBV5-6 to TRBJ1-2; 8 bases map to TRBD1. V was clipped by 1 base and J by 4 bases; unmatched bases: 3. The CDR3 has 14 residues. CDR1 and CDR2 (germline): SGHDT, YYEEEE. In DNA, the CDR3 is TGTGCCAGCAGCTTGTCCAGGGGGCTCTATGGCTACACCTTC. Translating gives CASSLSRGLYGYTF.

J is TRBJ2-5 and V is TRBV3-1 (or the pseudogene TRBV3-2); 10 nucleotides align to TRBD2. V shed 5 bases and J 1 base; nucleotides not matched to a gene: 10. In germline, CDR1 is LGHDT, CDR2 YNNKEL (reference sequence). This CDR3 is built from 17 residues. CDR3 nucleotides: TGTGCCAGCAGCACCACGGTACTAGCGGGAATCCAAGAGACCCAGTACTTC. Protein: CASSTTVLAGIQETQYF.

This chain joins TRBV6-5 and TRBJ1-5; possible D gene TRBD1, 6 bases. CDR1 and CDR2 from the germline V gene are MNHEY and SVGAGI. This CDR3 has 14 amino acids. V shed 6 bases and J shed 4 bases, with 13 bases lying between them. In nucleotides, the CDR3 is TGTGCCAGCAGCCCCCAGGGGCAGAATCAGCCCCAGCATTTT. It yields the protein CASSPQGQNQPQHF.

The rearrangement links TRBV7-9 to TRBJ2-7; 7 positions agree with TRBD2. V lost 2 bases and J lost 0; bases outside the gene matches: 1. The CDR3 contains 14 residues. Germline-derived CDR1 and CDR2 are SEHNR and FQNEAQ (reference sequence). CDR3 coding DNA: TGTGCCAGCAGCTTAAGCGGGGTCTCCTACGAGCAGTACTTC. Translating it yields CASSLSGVSYEQYF.

The J gene is TRBJ1-4, the V gene TRBV7-6; TRBD1 matches at 9 bases. CDR1 is SGHVS, CDR2 FNYEAQ, per germline. V lost 2 bases to trimming and J lost 10 bases; unmatched junction nucleotides: 17. This CDR3 has 18 residues. The DNA of the CDR3 is TGTGCCAGCAGCTTATACGGGGATTCAACAGGGGGCATAGCAAAACTGTTTTTT. Residues: CASSLYGDSTGGIAKLFF.

This clone was recorded once. The V call is TRBV19, the J call TRBJ1-1; TRBD1 matches 9 bases. The CDR3 extends over 15 amino acids. V trimming: 5 bases; J trimming: 0 bases; junction bases outside the gene matches: 4. The germline CDR1 and CDR2 sequences are LNHDA and SQIVND (reference sequence). This chain's CDR3 is CASSPGQGMNTEAFF. The CDR3 DNA is TGTGCCAGTAGTCCGGGACAGGGTATGAACACTGAAGCTTTCTTT.